This TCR beta chain is from a study of blood T cell repertoires in COVID-19. Overall study context: Donors in the United States, Italy and Spain gave samples during acute or convalescent COVID-19.

Method: immunoSEQ multiplex PCR; TCRdb's copy keeps in-frame clones and lacks some. The sample carries around 250,000 clones, over 80% recorded once. The germline CDR1 and CDR2 sequences are SGHTA and FQGNSA. The V end lost 5 bases, the J end lost 2 bases, and 11 bases lay between the germline ends. This CDR3 has 14 amino acids. The participants were between roughly 18 and 89 years old and came from 24 US areas. Participants in the exposed group had met a COVID-19 case in the 2 weeks before joining the study. The sequenced material came from PBMCs or T cells enriched from blood (not recorded which). The receptor was isolated from a woman aged 40 to 55 who had been exposed to COVID-19. The chain joins TRBV7-2 to TRBJ2-3; D perhaps matches TRBD1 (5 bases). CDR3 coding DNA: TGTGCCAGCAGCATAACAGGATACACAGATACGCAGTATTTT. The encoded protein is CASSITGYTDTQYF.